This record concerns one TCR beta chain sequence. The data stem from a study of control samples from healthy donors and cancer patients. Trimming took off 2 bases at V and 0 bases at J, with 8 bases between the two ends. The CDR3 has 14 amino acids. Germline CDR1 and CDR2: SGHDN and FVKESK. The protocol was immunoSEQ multiplex PCR, while the TCRdb copy is restricted to in-frame clones and leaves out a portion. The sample holds approximately 210,000 clones, approximately 91% seen once. This TCR was recovered from a young man in good health. This rearrangement joins TRBV14 to TRBJ2-7; D ambiguous. The sample was blood. The CDR3 DNA reads TGTGCCAGCAGCCAATATGCGAGCTCCTACGAGCAGTACTTC. This codes for CASSQYASSYEQYF.